This TCR beta chain was sequenced during a study of blood T cell repertoires in COVID-19. Study details: The United States, Italy and Spain were the sources of the acute and convalescent COVID-19 samples. The analysed material was cDNA or gDNA that came from T cells, B-cell-depleted T cells, or PBMCs.

V dropped 3 bases and J dropped 0 bases, with 10 bases sitting between them. CDR1 is SGHRS and CDR2 is YFSETQ in the germline V gene. The CDR3 totals 16 residues. The authors' processing: Amplifying reference gene primers gave estimates of nucleated cell counts. Measured with immunoSEQ multiplex PCR; TCRdb has only the in-frame clones, and not every one. The DNA gave D and trimming, while V, J and clone size come from that table. The sample gives nearly 45,000 clones, under 90% of which show up once; roughly 42% is in the top ten. The specimen sequenced was peripheral blood. This chain uses TRBV5-1 with TRBJ1-6; D is ambiguous. This sequence was found in a human donor in a cohort sampled during active COVID-19. DNA for the CDR3: TGCGCCAGCAGCTACAAAGGGAGCTCCTATAATTCACCCCTCCACTTT. This translates into CASSYKGSSYNSPLHF.